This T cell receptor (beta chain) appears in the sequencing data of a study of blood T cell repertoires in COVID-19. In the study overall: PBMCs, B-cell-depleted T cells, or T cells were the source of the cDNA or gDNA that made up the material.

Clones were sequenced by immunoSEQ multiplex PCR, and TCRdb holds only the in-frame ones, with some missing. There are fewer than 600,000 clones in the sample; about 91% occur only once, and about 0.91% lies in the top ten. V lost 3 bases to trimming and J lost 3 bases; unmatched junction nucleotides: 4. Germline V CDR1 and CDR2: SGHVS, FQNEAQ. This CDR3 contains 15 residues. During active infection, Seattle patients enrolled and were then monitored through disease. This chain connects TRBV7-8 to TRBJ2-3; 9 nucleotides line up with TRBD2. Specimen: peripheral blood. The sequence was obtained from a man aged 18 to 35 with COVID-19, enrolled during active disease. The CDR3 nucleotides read TGTGCCAGCAGCTTCGAGCGGGGGGCAACAGATACGCAGTATTTT. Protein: CASSFERGATDTQYF.